Each of the 25 T cell receptor beta chains below was sequenced from the same sample in a study of T cell repertoires in cytomegalovirus infection. TCRdb reanalysed the reads using MiXCR and keeps one entry per CDR3 protein. The sample lists about 360,000 distinct CDR3 sequences, about a sixth seen once, with approximately 10% in the top ten. The sample was PBMCs. All receptors derive from a human donor in good health (CMV status not recorded). Some clones in this sample may be carry-over from other donors' samples.

This clonotype showed up just a few times. This rearrangement joins TRBV28 to TRBJ1-3; D unresolved. This CDR3 spans 12 amino acids. Trimming cost V 6 bases and J 4 bases, with 7 bases left between them. Germline V gene sequence: CDR1 MDHEN, CDR2 SYDVKM. The CDR3 loop reads CASREAGNTIYF. The DNA of the CDR3 is TGTGCCAGCAGGGAGGCCGGAAACACCATATATTTT. Based on the CDR3 plus reference TRBV28 and TRBJ1-3, the full variable domain is DVKVTQSSRYLVKRTGEKVFLECVQDMDHENMFWYRQDPGLGLRLIYFSYDVKMKEKGDIPEGYSVSREKKERFSLILESASTNQTSMYLCASREAGNTIYFGEGSWLTVV.

This clonotype was seen only a few times. The junction departs from germline at one end; a sequencing error may be responsible. The chain links TRBV11-3 to TRBJ2-2; TRBD2 matches 7 bases. Germline V gives CDR1 SGHNT, CDR2 YENEEA. The CDR3 totals 17 residues. The CDR3 sequence is CASSLDLWGTNTGELLF. CDR3 sequence (DNA): TGTGCCAGCAGCTTAGATCTTTGGGGGACTAACACCGGGGAGCTGCTTTTT.

This clonotype came up many times. CDR3 sequence: CASSSRGDLYNEQFF. The CDR3, as DNA: TGTGCCAGCAGTTCAAGGGGGGACCTCTACAATGAGCAGTTCTTC. The rearrangement joins TRBV28 to TRBJ2-1; D tentatively fits TRBD1 or TRBD2 (6 bases each). Germline values: CDR1 MDHEN, CDR2 SYDVKM. This CDR3 comprises 15 residues. V lost 4 bases to trimming and J lost 3 bases, with 13 bases between them.

There are many counts of this clonotype. J is TRBJ2-1 and V is TRBV7-2; D uncertain. Looked up from germline, CDR1 is SGHTA and CDR2 is FQGNSA. With 1 base removed from V and 6 bases from J, the gap between germline ends came to 10 bases. The CDR3 runs 14 residues. This CDR3 reads CASSLGAYLNEQFF. CDR3 nucleotide sequence: TGTGCCAGCAGCTTAGGAGCCTACCTCAATGAGCAGTTCTTC.

This clonotype came up many times. The J gene is TRBJ2-6, the V gene TRBV6-2 or TRBV6-3, with TRBD2 identical over 11 bases. Germline V gene lookup returns CDR1 MNHEY and CDR2 SVGEGT. CDR3 length: 17 residues. After removal of 8 bases from V and 0 bases from J, the junction contained 6 bases not matched to a gene. CDR3 region: CASCGLAGFSGANVLTF. DNA of the CDR3: TGTGCCAGCTGCGGACTAGCGGGCTTCTCTGGGGCCAACGTCCTGACTTTC.

The chain employs TRBV5-4 and TRBJ2-1; TRBD2 might be the D (7 bases). V dropped 4 bases and J dropped 6 bases, with 17 bases sitting between them. The germline V gene encodes CDR1 SGHNT and CDR2 YYREEE (reference sequence). This CDR3 contains 15 residues. CDR3 amino acids: CASSIAGSQGNEQFF. The CDR3 DNA is TGTGCCAGCAGCATAGCGGGCTCACAGGGCAATGAGCAGTTCTTC. Full variable domain (missing parts from reference TRBV5-4 and TRBJ2-1): ETGVTQSPTHLIKTRGQQVTLRCSSQSGHNTVSWYQQALGQGPQFIFQYYREEENGRGNFPPRFSGLQFPNYSSELNVNALELDDSALYLCASSIAGSQGNEQFFGPGTRLTVL.

This clonotype was recorded at least ten times. This sequence joins TRBV7-2 and TRBJ2-3; D unclear. The CDR3 runs 13 residues. The germline gives CDR1 SGHTA, CDR2 FQGNSA. Trimming stripped 0 bases from V and 5 bases from J, with 6 bases between. The CDR3 DNA reads TGTGCCAGCAGCTTAGCTTTCGTAGATACGCAGTATTTT. Its protein is CASSLAFVDTQYF. The entire variable domain, with the rest obtained from reference TRBV7-2 and TRBJ2-3, is as follows: GAGVSQSPSNKVTEKGKDVELRCDPISGHTALYWYRQSLGQGLEFLIYFQGNSAPDKSGLPSDRFSAERTGGSVSTLTIQRTQQEDSAVYLCASSLAFVDTQYFGPGTRLTVL.

Only a few counts were recorded for this clonotype. J is TRBJ1-1 and V is TRBV7-9; 7 bases match TRBD1. J was trimmed by 3 bases and V by 5 bases; bases with no gene match: 9. The CDR3 consists of 15 residues. CDR1 is SEHNR and CDR2 is FQNEAQ in the germline V gene (reference sequence). CDR3 protein: CASSTRQGRDTEAFF. CDR3 DNA: TGTGCCAGCAGCACCCGACAGGGAAGGGACACTGAAGCTTTCTTT.

The V gene is TRBV27, the J gene TRBJ1-1, with D perhaps matching TRBD1 (6 bases). The V end was cut by 6 bases, the J end by 5 bases, with 16 bases between. Germline CDR1 reads MNHEY; CDR2 reads SMNVEV (reference sequence). The CDR3 spans 14 residues. The CDR3 loop is CASRSGGAWTEAFF. The CDR3 DNA reads TGTGCCAGCAGGTCCGGGGGCGCATGGACTGAAGCTTTCTTT.

This clonotype was seen ten or more times. This rearrangement joins TRBV19 to TRBJ2-4; 8 bases fit TRBD2. The germline gives CDR1 LNHDA, CDR2 SQIVND (reference sequence). V dropped 2 bases and J dropped 5; count of bases not matched to a gene: 5. The CDR3 is made up of 15 amino acids. The CDR3 nucleotides read TGTGCCAGTAGTATACGGAGCGGGAGACAAAACATTCAGTACTTC. Translating gives CASSIRSGRQNIQYF.

In its sample, this clonotype was seen many times. The V call is TRBV6-5, the J call TRBJ2-7; possible D gene TRBD2, 6 bases. Germline V gene sequence: CDR1 MNHEY, CDR2 SVGAGI. The CDR3 is 16 residues long. Trimming shortened V by 5 bases and J by 4 bases, and 21 bases separated the two germline ends. CDR3 region: CASSHVGGIFYYEQYF. The CDR3 DNA reads TGTGCCAGCAGTCACGTCGGGGGAATTTTTTATTACGAGCAGTACTTC.

The table lists this clonotype with a few counts. V gene TRBV12-3 or TRBV12-4 combines with J gene TRBJ1-5; D is uncertain. The CDR3 spans 16 residues. V shed 5 bases and J shed 1 base, with 15 bases lying between them. The CDR3 loop reads CASSPRELMSNQPQHF. CDR3 DNA sequence: TGTGCCAGCAGTCCCCGAGAACTTATGAGCAATCAGCCCCAGCATTTT.

This clonotype was seen many times. V gene TRBV11-2 combines with J gene TRBJ2-7; 7 positions match TRBD2. V lost 3 bases, J lost 4 bases, and 12 bases stayed unmatched. CDR3 length equals 16 residues. Germline CDR1 SGHAT, CDR2 FQNNGV. As DNA, the CDR3 is TGTGCCAGCAGCTTTATCCCGGGACTATCACCTTACGAGCAGTACTTC. Translated, it gives CASSFIPGLSPYEQYF.

V gene TRBV29-1 combines with J gene TRBJ1-2; TRBD1 matches at 7 bases. Trimming took 2 bases from V and 8 from J; bases not matched to a gene: 2. The V gene's germline CDR1 is SQVTM and CDR2 ANQGSEA. The CDR3 is 11 residues long. CDR3 coding DNA: TGCAGCGTTGAATCCAGGGGGGGCTACACCTTC. The encoded protein is CSVESRGGYTF.

The chain recombines TRBV20-1 with TRBJ2-3; D is possibly TRBD2 (5 bases). Germline CDR1 is DFQATT and CDR2 is SNEGSKA (reference sequence). Trimming left V 6 bases short and J 3 bases short, with 16 bases between. The CDR3 has 14 amino acids. The CDR3 nucleotides read TGCAGTGCCCCACTAGTAGCTAGGACAGATACGCAGTATTTT. Translated, it gives CSAPLVARTDTQYF.

This clonotype was counted at least ten times. The V and J genes are TRBV6-1 and TRBJ2-1; perhaps TRBD2 as D (5 bases). Trimming removed 5 bases from V and 4 bases from J, with 12 bases in between. Germline CDR1 MNHNS, CDR2 SASEGT. The CDR3 length is 14 residues. The CDR3 is CASSQTRGYNEQFF. The CDR3 DNA sequence: TGTGCCAGCAGTCAGACACGGGGTTACAATGAGCAGTTCTTC.

This rearrangement joins TRBV12-3 or TRBV12-4 to TRBJ2-1; D unclear. V lost 3 bases to trimming and J lost 7 bases, with 4 bases between them. CDR3 length: 11 amino acids. CDR3 sequence reads: CASSFRNEQFF. CDR3 DNA: TGTGCCAGCAGTTTTCGGAATGAGCAGTTCTTC.

This clonotype was found many times. The rearrangement uses TRBV7-2 and TRBJ1-1; D ambiguous. The germline V and J ends were trimmed by 1 base and 4 bases, with 10 bases remaining between them. Germline V lookup: CDR1 SGHTA, CDR2 FQGNSA. The CDR3 is made up of 14 amino acids. CDR3 region: CASSLGVEGTEAFF. In DNA, the CDR3 is TGTGCCAGCAGCTTAGGCGTGGAGGGCACTGAAGCTTTCTTT.

V is TRBV12-5 and J is TRBJ2-7; D is unclear. Germline lookup yields CDR1 LGHNT and CDR2 FRNRAP. Trimming took 3 bases from V and 2 from J, leaving 11 bases between them. The CDR3 length is 14 residues. CDR3 amino acids: CASGFVAGAYEQYF. DNA for the CDR3: TGTGCTAGTGGTTTTGTTGCTGGCGCCTACGAGCAGTACTTC.

This clonotype has ten or more counts. The chain couples TRBV7-2 to TRBJ1-4; no firm D call. This CDR3 has 14 amino acids. The ends were cut back, 7 bases at V and 4 bases at J, with 13 bases in the middle. Germline CDR1 reads SGHTA; CDR2 reads FQGNSA. CDR3 protein: CASKEASGNEKLFF. The DNA for the CDR3 is TGTGCCAGCAAGGAGGCTTCGGGTAATGAAAAACTGTTTTTT.

The chain is built from TRBV29-1 and TRBJ2-1, with D possibly matching TRBD1 (5 bases). The length of the CDR3 is 13 residues. Trimming removed 8 bases from V and 3 bases from J, with 14 bases in between. The V gene's germline CDR1 is SQVTM and CDR2 ANQGSEA. DNA for the CDR3: TGCAGCTCTCGGGCAGGGCGCTACAATGAGCAGTTCTTC. Its protein is CSSRAGRYNEQFF.

This clonotype appeared a few times. The rearrangement uses TRBV14 and TRBJ2-7; D is undetermined. Germline loops: CDR1 SGHDN, CDR2 FVKESK. This CDR3 comprises 13 residues. The V end lost 3 bases, the J end lost 3 bases, and 9 bases lay between the germline ends. The CDR3 DNA follows: TGTGCCAGCAGCCAGCTAGATATCTACGAGCAGTACTTC. Residues: CASSQLDIYEQYF.

This clonotype was counted ten times or more. V is TRBV7-2 and J is TRBJ2-7; 9 nucleotides line up with TRBD2. The V gene end was trimmed by 5 bases and the J gene end by 3 bases; junction bases not matched to a gene: 11. The CDR3 contains 16 residues. Germline CDR1 and CDR2: SGHTA and FQGNSA. The CDR3 reads CASSPLGAGGLYEQYF. CDR3 nucleotides: TGTGCCAGCAGCCCCCTGGGGGCGGGAGGGCTCTACGAGCAGTACTTC.

The chain employs TRBV4-1 and TRBJ2-3; D not certain. Germline CDR1 reads MGHRA; CDR2 reads YSYEKL. The CDR3 is 16 amino acids. The V end lost 4 bases, the J end lost 2 bases, and 16 bases lay between the germline ends. The CDR3 coding sequence is TGCGCCAGCAGCCCCCCGCCTACGCTCGACACAGATACGCAGTATTTT. It yields the protein CASSPPPTLDTDTQYF.

This clonotype was observed at least ten times. The rearrangement links TRBV7-2 to TRBJ1-4; D is uncertain. The CDR3 consists of 16 residues. V was cut by 5 bases and J by 0 bases, with 13 bases left in between. Germline values: CDR1 SGHTA, CDR2 FQGNSA. The CDR3 reads CASSLTTDSTNEKLFF. CDR3 bases: TGTGCCAGCAGCCTGACGACGGATTCAACTAATGAAAAACTGTTTTTT.